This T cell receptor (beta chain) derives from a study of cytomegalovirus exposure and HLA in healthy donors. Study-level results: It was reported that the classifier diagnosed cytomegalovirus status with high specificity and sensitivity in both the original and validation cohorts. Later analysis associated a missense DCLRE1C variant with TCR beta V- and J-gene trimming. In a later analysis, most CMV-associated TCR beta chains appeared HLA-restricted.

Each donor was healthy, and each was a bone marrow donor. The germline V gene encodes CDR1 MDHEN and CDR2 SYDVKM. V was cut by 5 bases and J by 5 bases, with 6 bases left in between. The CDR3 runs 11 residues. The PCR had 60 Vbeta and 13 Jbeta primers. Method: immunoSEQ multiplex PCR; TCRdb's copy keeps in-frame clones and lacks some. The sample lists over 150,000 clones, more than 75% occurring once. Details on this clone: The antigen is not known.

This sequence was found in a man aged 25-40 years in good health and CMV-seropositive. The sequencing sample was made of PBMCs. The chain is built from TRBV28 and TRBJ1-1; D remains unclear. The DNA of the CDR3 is TGTGCCAGCAGTCGAGGGACTGAAGCTTTCTTT. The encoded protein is CASSRGTEAFF.